This is a list of T cell receptor beta chains from one sample in a study of response to subunit inactivated influenza vaccine. Each CDR3 protein is one row after TCRdb ran MiXCR on the RT-PCR reads. The sample has about 700,000 distinct CDR3 sequences, over 11% seen once; the top ten hold approximately 7%. The specimen was PBMCs from blood, collected less than 15 days before vaccination. The receptors here all came from a man between 45 and 60 years old who received an inactivated influenza vaccine. The conserved cysteine and the conserved F or W are not part of the CDR3 here.

>13|TRBV7-2
ASSLVRGGGKTQY
>12|TRBV4-3
ASSHNRGVDGYT
>12|TRBV12-3/TRBV12-4
ASGLSSQGETQY
>11|TRBV6-1
ATQQGWNTEAF
>14|TRBV2
ASTRGTEASTDTQY
>14|TRBV2
ASSQHGQRYNNEQF
>10|TRBV7-6
ASSFVGVEQY
>14|TRBV6-2/TRBV6-3
ASSYSRQGINQPQH
>10|TRBV7-9
ASSRGQSEAF
>12|TRBV15
ATKTGTGGDEQY
>13|TRBV7-2
ASSLGGQRTDTQY
>14|TRBV5-1
ASSPGGGARGYEQY
>11|TRBV11-3
ASSGQPEGEQF
>14|TRBV11-2
ASSLAVQRLNNEQF
>10|TRBV20-1
SASRPNYGYT
>12|TRBV18
ASSNPGQQETQY
>15|TRBV15
ATSRDSTGLSYYGYT
>14|TRBV4-3
ASSQDRGVNTDTQY
>12|TRBV20-1
SAIEPRTHTKQY
>12|TRBV7-2
ASSSSWATDTQY
>12|TRBV6-4
ASSEGPYTDTQY
>11|TRBV6-2/TRBV6-3
ASSSRMDGELF